The 4 T cell receptor beta chains below all came from one sample that was sequenced in a study of blood T cell repertoires in COVID-19. Clones were sequenced by immunoSEQ multiplex PCR, and TCRdb holds only the in-frame ones, with some missing. The sample includes 100,000 to 150,000 clones, approximately 84% of them seen just once. Sequenced material: peripheral blood. The receptors here all came from a man between 60 and 75 years old with acute or convalescent COVID-19.

V and J are TRBV5-1 and TRBJ2-7, with D possibly being TRBD1 (6 bases). This CDR3 spans 16 amino acids. Germline CDR1 reads SGHRS; CDR2 reads YFSETQ. The germline V and J ends were trimmed by 4 bases and 1 base, with 18 bases remaining between them. CDR3 DNA: TGCGCCAGCAGCGGAACCGGGGACAAAACATCCTACGAGCAGTACTTC. Its translation is CASSGTGDKTSYEQYF. The whole variable domain, remainder taken from reference TRBV5-1 and TRBJ2-7, is KAGVTQTPRYLIKTRGQQVTLSCSPISGHRSVSWYQQTPGQGLQFLFEYFSETQRNKGNFPGRFSGRQFSNSRSEMNVSTLELGDSALYLCASSGTGDKTSYEQYFGPGTRLTVT.

The chain uses TRBV11-2 and TRBJ1-2; unclear D gene. Germline CDR1 reads SGHAT; CDR2 reads FQNNGV. V was clipped by 1 base and J by 3 bases, with 3 bases between them. The CDR3 consists of 12 residues. The CDR3 coding sequence is TGTGCCAGCAGCTTAGGAGACTATGGCTACACCTTC. Amino acids: CASSLGDYGYTF.

The CDR3 region is CASSFGQGEVEQYF. The CDR3 bases are TGTGCCAGCAGCTTCGGGCAGGGGGAGGTCGAGCAGTACTTC. J is TRBJ2-7 and V is TRBV5-4; possible D gene TRBD1, 7 bases. The CDR3 spans 14 residues. Germline values: CDR1 SGHNT, CDR2 YYREEE (reference sequence). Trimming pared 2 bases from V and 6 bases from J, leaving 15 bases between.

The V gene is TRBV10-3, the J gene TRBJ2-2; D is uncertain. The germline CDR1 and CDR2 sequences are ENHRY and SYGVKD. The CDR3 loop spans 15 amino acids. Trimming pared 0 bases from V and 0 bases from J, leaving 5 bases between. CDR3 region: CAISESTPNTGELFF. CDR3 nucleotides: TGTGCCATCAGTGAGTCGACACCGAACACCGGGGAGCTGTTTTTT.